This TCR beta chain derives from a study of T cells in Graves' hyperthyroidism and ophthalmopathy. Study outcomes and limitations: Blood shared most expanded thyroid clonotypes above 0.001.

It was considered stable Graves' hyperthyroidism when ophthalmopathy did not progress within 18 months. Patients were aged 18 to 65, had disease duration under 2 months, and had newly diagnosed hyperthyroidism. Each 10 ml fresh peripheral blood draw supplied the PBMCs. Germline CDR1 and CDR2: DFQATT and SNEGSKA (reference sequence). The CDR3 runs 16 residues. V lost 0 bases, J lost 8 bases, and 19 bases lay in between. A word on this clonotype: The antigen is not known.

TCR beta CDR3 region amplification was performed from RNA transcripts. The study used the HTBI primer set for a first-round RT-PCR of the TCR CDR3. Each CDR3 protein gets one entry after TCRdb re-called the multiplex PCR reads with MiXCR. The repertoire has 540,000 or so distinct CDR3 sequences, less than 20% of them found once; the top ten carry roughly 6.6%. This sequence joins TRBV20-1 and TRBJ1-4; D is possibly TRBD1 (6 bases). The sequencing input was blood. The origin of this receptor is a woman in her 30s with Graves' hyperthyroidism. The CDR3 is CSARDLTRAGGEKLFF. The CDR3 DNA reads TGCAGTGCTAGAGATCTCACGAGGGCGGGGGGCGAAAAACTGTTTTTT.